This TCR beta chain was retrieved from a study of beta chain features in type 1 diabetes. Findings of the study overall: With patients and controls alike, PCR might favor shorter templates to an equal degree.

What was sequenced were expressed TCRB transcripts, since all of the isolated RNA had been reverse transcribed. TCRdb's table, derived via immunoSEQ multiplex PCR, lists solely in-frame clones and lacks some. The sample shows 450,000 to 550,000 clones, about 29% of them seen only once. This clone was detected a few times. Its antigen is unknown. The sample consisted of naive CD4+ T cells from blood. This clonotype originated in a man younger than 35 in good health.

The CDR3, as DNA: TGTGCCAGCAGCTTAGCGGGCCGTACAGCCGGGGAGCTGTTTTTT. This sequence encodes CASSLAGRTAGELFF. V is TRBV13 and J is TRBJ2-2; D gene uncertain. The germline V and J ends were trimmed by 1 base and 6 bases, with 12 bases remaining between them. CDR1 PRHDT and CDR2 FYEKMQ come from the germline V gene (reference sequence). CDR3 length equals 15 residues.